The entry below gives a single T cell receptor (beta chain) sequence along with its context. The source of the sample is a study of technical replicates of blood from a few donors. Libraries were prepared by immunoSEQ multiplex PCR; TCRdb keeps only in-frame clonotypes and omits some of them. Of tens of thousands of clones in the sample, 70% to 90% are singletons; the top ten hold approximately 5.1%. The sequenced sample was PBMCs. The TCR sequence derives from a human donor in good health. Some clones in this sample may be carry-over from other donors' samples.

CDR3 coding DNA: TGTGCCATCAGTGAGAACATACAGCTAAACTCTGGAAACACCATATATTTT. Protein product: CAISENIQLNSGNTIYF. The chain is built from TRBV10-3 and TRBJ1-3; D is unresolved. V shed 2 bases and J shed 0 bases, with 14 bases lying between them. Germline V gene sequence: CDR1 ENHRY, CDR2 SYGVKD. The CDR3 runs 17 residues.